This TCR beta chain came from a study of cytomegalovirus exposure and HLA in healthy donors. Study as a whole: The 95 to 150 validation repertoires used a platform that matched the one used for the roughly 700 first-cohort repertoires, as a later analysis reported. Overall study results and limits: Fewer than 200 TCR beta chains were listed as cytomegalovirus-associated.

Details on this clone: The antigen is unknown.

The V end was cut by 6 bases, the J end by 7 bases, with 7 bases between. CDR1 and CDR2 (germline): DFQATT, SNEGSKA (reference sequence). This CDR3 comprises 10 residues. The donors were part of the roughly 130-subject validation cohort, which stood apart from the approximately 670-subject first cohort. This table comes from immunoSEQ multiplex PCR, and its TCRdb copy is limited to in-frame clones, with some not included. The sample includes 200,000 to 250,000 clones, 75% to 90% of them seen just once. The source material was PBMCs. The receptor was derived from a woman in her thirties in good health and CMV-seropositive. This rearrangement joins TRBV20-1 to TRBJ2-1, with no clear D. The CDR3 spells CSAATNEQFF. The CDR3 DNA reads TGCAGTGCAGCGACGAATGAGCAGTTCTTC.